Detailed here is one TCR beta chain. No antigen is known for it. One entry per CDR3 protein, without DNA, is what TCRdb gives after re-calling the 5' RACE reads. Its listing shows approximately 100,000 distinct CDR3 sequences. Whole blood that had not undergone T cell sorting provided the isolated total RNA. This sample stems from a study of monozygotic twins with inflammatory bowel disease. Germline V CDR1 and CDR2: LGHDT, YNNKEL (reference sequence). The CDR3 is 12 residues long. Regarding the study as a whole: Cells of different T cell subtypes could not be told apart. Immunosuppressive treatments differing between patients may have added repertoire variability.

This chain uses TRBV3-1 with TRBJ2-3; the D call from TCRdb, TRBD2, cannot be confirmed without DNA. The specimen was blood. The sequence derives from a human donor with ulcerative colitis or Crohn's disease, or a healthy co-twin of an affected twin (not recorded which). CDR3 amino acids: CASSPSGGSQYF.